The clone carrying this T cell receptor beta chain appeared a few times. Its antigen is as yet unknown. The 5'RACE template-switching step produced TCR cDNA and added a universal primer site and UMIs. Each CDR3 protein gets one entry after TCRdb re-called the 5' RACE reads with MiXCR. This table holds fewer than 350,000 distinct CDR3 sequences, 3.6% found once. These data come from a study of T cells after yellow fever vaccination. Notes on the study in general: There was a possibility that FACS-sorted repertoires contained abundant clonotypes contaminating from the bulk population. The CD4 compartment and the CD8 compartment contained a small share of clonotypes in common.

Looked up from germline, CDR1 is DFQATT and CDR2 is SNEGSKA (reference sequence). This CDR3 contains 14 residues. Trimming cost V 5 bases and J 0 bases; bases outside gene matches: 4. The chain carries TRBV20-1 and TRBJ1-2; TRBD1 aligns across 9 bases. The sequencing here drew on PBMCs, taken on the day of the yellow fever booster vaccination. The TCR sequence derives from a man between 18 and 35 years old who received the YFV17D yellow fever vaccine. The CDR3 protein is CSALTGGSNYGYTF. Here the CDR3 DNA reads TGCAGTGCTTTGACAGGGGGTTCTAACTATGGCTACACCTTC.